What follows is one T cell receptor (beta chain) and its context. The sample belongs to a study of T cells in tuberculosis. Sorting used thawed, overnight-rested PBMC stained with anti-CD3, a viability dye and GMM-loaded CD1B tetramer. CD1B tetramers were loaded with Rhodococcus equi-derived C32 glucose monomycolate. In germline, CDR1 is SEHNR, CDR2 FQNEAQ (reference sequence). Trimming took 1 base from V and 6 from J, leaving 4 bases between them. CDR3 length: 12 amino acids. Clones were sequenced by immunoSEQ multiplex PCR, and TCRdb holds only the in-frame ones, with some missing. The sample yields tens of thousands of clones, approximately 91% seen once.

The chain carries TRBV7-9 and TRBJ1-5; unclear D gene. The receptor was isolated from an adult woman with latent tuberculosis. The specimen sequenced was CD1b-GMM tetramer-negative cells sorted from PBMCs. The CDR3 nucleotides read TGTGCCAGCAGCTTAGTGAGTCAGCCCCAGCATTTT. Translating it yields CASSLVSQPQHF.